Listed below are T cell receptor beta chains from one sample, sequenced in a study of CD8+CD57+ T cells in acquired aplastic anemia. TCRdb used MiXCR to reprocess the reads, holding one entry per CDR3 protein. Of about 220,000 distinct CDR3 sequences listed, 34% are singletons. The sequencing input was sorted CD4+, CD8+, or CD8+CD57+ T cells (not recorded which) from PBMCs. These receptors were taken from a human donor in good health, serving as a control. Each CDR3 is given with its conserved first and last residue. Each record gives: CDR3 length, clone size, V gene, CDR3 protein. Clone size appears in some rows only: once, few, many, or a class for an expanded clone.

cdr3_length: 14; clone_size: few; v_call: TRBV5-1; cdr3_aa: CASSFSQGPSGYTF
cdr3_length: 17; clone_size: .; v_call: TRBV10-1; cdr3_aa: CASSESPGGLRNTEAFF
cdr3_length: 12; clone_size: many; v_call: TRBV7-8; cdr3_aa: CASRDLHTEAFF
cdr3_length: 14; clone_size: many; v_call: TRBV20-1; cdr3_aa: CSARRQGSTDTQYF
cdr3_length: 17; clone_size: many; v_call: TRBV7-6; cdr3_aa: CASSPTPGQGLDTEAFF
cdr3_length: 14; clone_size: .; v_call: TRBV19; cdr3_aa: CASSPSTPVLGYTF
cdr3_length: 15; clone_size: .; v_call: TRBV2; cdr3_aa: CASSEDSVQGYGYTF
cdr3_length: 16; clone_size: few; v_call: TRBV6-1; cdr3_aa: CASSVRNLDGGETQYF
cdr3_length: 14; clone_size: .; v_call: TRBV27; cdr3_aa: CASSPDRGTVGYTF
cdr3_length: 18; clone_size: few; v_call: TRBV7-3; cdr3_aa: CASSLSRVTGGWRGEAFF
cdr3_length: 14; clone_size: .; v_call: TRBV27; cdr3_aa: CASSLSQGNTEAFF
cdr3_length: 14; clone_size: many; v_call: TRBV19; cdr3_aa: CASSAVQGDTEAFF